These 5 T cell receptor beta chains came from one sample sequenced in a study of beta chain features in type 1 diabetes. Since all of the isolated RNA was reverse transcribed, expressed TCRB transcripts were what got sequenced. Method: immunoSEQ multiplex PCR; TCRdb's copy keeps in-frame clones and lacks some. The table lists tens of thousands of clones, about a third of them singletons. Sequencing was performed on stem cell memory CD4+ T cells from blood. The receptor source for this set is a young woman in good health.

This clone was counted only a few times. This chain joins TRBV11-3 and TRBJ2-7; D possibly corresponds to TRBD1 (6 bases). Germline-derived CDR1 and CDR2 are SGHNT and YENEEA. CDR3 length equals 13 residues. V shed 7 bases and J shed 7 bases, with 17 bases lying between them. The DNA for the CDR3 is TGTGCCAGCAAACAGACAGGATCCTTGGAGCAGTACTTC. It yields the protein CASKQTGSLEQYF.

This rearrangement joins TRBV25-1 to TRBJ2-5; D uncertain. The tail of the sequence fits TRBJ2-7 better, so the J call may be wrong. CDR1 and CDR2 (germline): MGHDK, SYGVNS. CDR3 length: 14 residues. CDR3 nucleotides: TGTGCCAGCAGTGATGTCCATACAAACTACGAGCAGTACTTC. It yields the protein CASSDVHTNYEQYF.

This clone was counted between two and nine times. This chain connects TRBV13 to TRBJ1-3; maybe TRBD1 (6 bases). Trimming took 5 bases from V and 8 from J, leaving 7 bases between them. The germline V gene has CDR1 PRHDT and CDR2 FYEKMQ (reference sequence). The CDR3 runs 11 residues. CDR3 coding DNA: TGTGCCAGCAGCCAGGGGTACACCATATATTTT. This codes for CASSQGYTIYF.

The chain employs TRBV5-1 and TRBJ1-5, with D maybe TRBD1 (5 bases). The V and J ends lost 5 bases and 3 bases respectively, with 15 bases between them. The CDR3 extends over 15 amino acids. The germline CDR1 and CDR2 sequences are SGHRS and YFSETQ. The CDR3 spells CASSTTGTFNQPQHF. The CDR3 DNA is TGCGCCAGCAGTACTACGGGGACTTTCAATCAGCCCCAGCATTTT.

This clone was seen more than once but under ten times. The chain uses TRBV30 and TRBJ1-5; D is unclear. Trimming left V 0 bases short and J 7 bases short, with 7 bases between. The CDR3 runs to 12 residues. Germline values: CDR1 GTSNPN, CDR2 SVGIG (reference sequence). This chain's CDR3 is CAWSVGRQPQHF. CDR3 sequence (DNA): TGTGCCTGGAGTGTAGGGAGGCAGCCCCAGCATTTT.